This T cell receptor (beta chain) was captured in a study of T cell repertoires in cytomegalovirus infection. Overall study: Carrying CMV and the relevant HLA type showed in public TCR beta signatures.

This clonotype has at least ten counts. Its antigen is still unknown. This CDR3 spans 18 amino acids. J gave up 5 bases and V 4 bases, and 16 bases lay outside the gene matches. CDR1 is SGHTA and CDR2 is FQGNSA in the germline V gene. TCRdb re-derived calls from the reads in MiXCR, one entry per CDR3 protein. The sample carries under 350,000 distinct CDR3 sequences, about a tenth recorded once. Study results and limitations: The ex vivo response showed dominance by HLA-C-restricted CMV-specific TCR beta clonotypes.

The chain recombines TRBV7-2 with TRBJ2-1; 8 nucleotides line up with TRBD1. This TCR was recovered from a human donor in good health (CMV status not recorded). Some clones in this sample may be carry-over from other donors' samples. The sequenced material came from PBMCs. The CDR3 region is CASSSTGFSGGDNNEQFF. CDR3 nucleotides: TGTGCCAGCAGCTCCACCGGATTTTCAGGGGGCGACAACAATGAGCAGTTCTTC.